One and the same sample provided the 2 T cell receptor beta chains below, sequenced in a study of regulatory T cells in long-lasting Graves disease. Time point denoted: newly diagnosed GD, antithyroid drugs for less than 3 months. PBMC RNA served as the TCR library source. The TCR beta library used iRepertoire HTBI primers with Arm-PCR amplification of CDR3. TCRdb reprocessed the multiplex PCR reads via MiXCR and lists one record per CDR3 protein. Counted here are 680,000 or so distinct CDR3 sequences, approximately 15% occurring once; the ten biggest clones make up 18%. This sample also belongs to another study, concerning T cells in Graves' hyperthyroidism and ophthalmopathy.

Sequenced material: peripheral blood mononuclear cells (PBMCs), taken at new diagnosis, from a patient treated with antithyroid drugs. These receptors were taken from a woman in her 30s with Graves disease.

This clonotype occurred once. V usage is TRBV5-1 and J usage is TRBJ1-3; D might be TRBD1 (6 bases). The V end lost 0 bases, the J end lost 2 bases, and 15 bases lay between the germline ends. The CDR3 length is 17 residues. Germline V gene data show CDR1 as SGHRS and CDR2 as YFSETQ. The CDR3 sequence: CASSLATFPGAGNTIYF. In DNA, the CDR3 is TGCGCCAGCAGCTTGGCCACCTTCCCAGGGGCTGGAAACACCATATATTTT.

This clonotype was picked up many times. This rearrangement joins TRBV6-1 to TRBJ2-2; the match to TRBD2 covers 7 bases. The V gene's germline CDR1 is MNHNS and CDR2 SASEGT. This CDR3 region has 13 residues. V shed 7 bases and J 5 bases; nucleotides not matched to a gene: 4. The CDR3 bases are TGTGCCAGCACCGGGGGGTGGACCGGGGAGCTGTTTTTT. Amino acid sequence: CASTGGWTGELFF.